This T cell receptor beta chain was captured in a study of PD-L1 blockade in urothelial cancer. Study in general: Atezolizumab 1,200 mg was given intravenously every 3 weeks, starting 2014. Per blood sample, T cells had a median of around 140,000.

The germline gives CDR1 MDHEN, CDR2 SYDVKM. Losses at the gene ends were 5 bases for V and 8 bases for J; bases not matched to a gene: 5. The CDR3 is 13 residues long. Documented time point: pretreatment peripheral blood. Comment on this clone: Its antigen is currently unknown.

The protocol was immunoSEQ multiplex PCR, while the TCRdb copy is restricted to in-frame clones and leaves out a portion. The sample lists some 44,000 clones; 80% were seen once. Notes on the study in general: Survival was better when pretreatment blood TCR clonality fell below the median. Tumor-associated clones in the blood of durable-benefit patients grew more at 3 weeks.

This specimen consisted of PBMCs, obtained around atezolizumab (anti-PD-L1) treatment. This clonotype was sampled from a man in his fifties or sixties with urothelial cancer. The chain carries TRBV28 and TRBJ1-4; 7 bases are shared with TRBD1. The CDR3 nucleotides are TGTGCCAGCAGTCGGGGGACAGTCGAAAAACTGTTTTTT. Protein product: CASSRGTVEKLFF.